Reported below is one TCR beta chain. Its antigen is unknown. The sample comes from a study of vaccination and CD4 T cells after COVID-19. On the study more broadly: There were six male and four female convalescents, and two of them were Hispanic. Study-wide results and limits: Spike mono-reactivity applied to 304 of 307 vaccine-specific clones detected in convalescent patients. There was no significant change from about 20 to 38 median reactive clonotypes.

Indicated treatment: roughly 10-day PBMC culture with coronavirus spike peptide pools or control peptides (ViraFEST assay). ViraFEST enlarged antigen-specific T cell populations with peptide pools and afterwards sequenced TCRs. Cultured CD4+ T-cell DNA underwent Oncomine TCR Beta short-read sequencing. MiXCR, applied by TCRdb to the PCR reads, yields one record per CDR3 protein. Of under 20,000 distinct CDR3 sequences listed, over 20% were seen once; the top ten hold under 13%. The specimen was cultured CD4+ T cells from blood. This clonotype was sampled from a human donor with COVID-19.

The CDR3 coding sequence is TGTGCCAGCAGCTTAGGAGGGGGCCGCGATGAGCAGTTCTTC. Its translation is CASSLGGGRDEQFF. V usage is TRBV7-9 and J usage is TRBJ2-1; 7 bases match TRBD1. Germline V CDR1 and CDR2: SEHNR, FQNEAQ (reference sequence). V trimming: 1 base; J trimming: 8 bases; junction bases outside the gene matches: 5. This CDR3 is 14 amino acids long. Drawing the rest from reference TRBV7-9 and TRBJ2-1, the complete variable domain is DTGVSQNPRHKITKRGQNVTFRCDPISEHNRLYWYRQTLGQGPEFLTYFQNEAQLEKSRLLSDRFSAERPKGSFSTLEIQRTEQGDSAMYLCASSLGGGRDEQFFGPGTRLTVL.